This TCR beta chain was recovered during a study of T cell repertoires in cytomegalovirus infection. In the study overall: The public TCR beta signatures pointed to both CMV infection and matching HLA type.

Study-wide findings and caveats: Dominating the ex vivo response were HLA-C-restricted CMV-specific TCR beta clonotypes.

As for this clonotype: Its antigen is as yet unknown.

TCRdb re-derived calls from the reads in MiXCR, one entry per CDR3 protein. The sample includes approximately 73,000 distinct CDR3 sequences, approximately 40% of them seen just once. The starting material was CD8+ T cells from cultured PBMCs, obtained from culture after CMV antigen stimulation. The sequence derives from a human donor in good health (CMV status not recorded). Some clones in this sample may be carry-over from other donors' samples.

The CDR3 DNA reads as TGTGCCAGCAGCGAGGGACAGGGGGCGACCGGGGAGCTGTTTTTT. The encoded protein is CASSEGQGATGELFF. J is TRBJ2-2 and V is TRBV6-2 or TRBV6-3; 12 positions agree with TRBD1. CDR1 and CDR2 from the germline V gene are MNHEY and SVGEGT. Trimming took 6 bases from V and 5 from J; bases not matched to a gene: 4. The CDR3 runs 15 residues.